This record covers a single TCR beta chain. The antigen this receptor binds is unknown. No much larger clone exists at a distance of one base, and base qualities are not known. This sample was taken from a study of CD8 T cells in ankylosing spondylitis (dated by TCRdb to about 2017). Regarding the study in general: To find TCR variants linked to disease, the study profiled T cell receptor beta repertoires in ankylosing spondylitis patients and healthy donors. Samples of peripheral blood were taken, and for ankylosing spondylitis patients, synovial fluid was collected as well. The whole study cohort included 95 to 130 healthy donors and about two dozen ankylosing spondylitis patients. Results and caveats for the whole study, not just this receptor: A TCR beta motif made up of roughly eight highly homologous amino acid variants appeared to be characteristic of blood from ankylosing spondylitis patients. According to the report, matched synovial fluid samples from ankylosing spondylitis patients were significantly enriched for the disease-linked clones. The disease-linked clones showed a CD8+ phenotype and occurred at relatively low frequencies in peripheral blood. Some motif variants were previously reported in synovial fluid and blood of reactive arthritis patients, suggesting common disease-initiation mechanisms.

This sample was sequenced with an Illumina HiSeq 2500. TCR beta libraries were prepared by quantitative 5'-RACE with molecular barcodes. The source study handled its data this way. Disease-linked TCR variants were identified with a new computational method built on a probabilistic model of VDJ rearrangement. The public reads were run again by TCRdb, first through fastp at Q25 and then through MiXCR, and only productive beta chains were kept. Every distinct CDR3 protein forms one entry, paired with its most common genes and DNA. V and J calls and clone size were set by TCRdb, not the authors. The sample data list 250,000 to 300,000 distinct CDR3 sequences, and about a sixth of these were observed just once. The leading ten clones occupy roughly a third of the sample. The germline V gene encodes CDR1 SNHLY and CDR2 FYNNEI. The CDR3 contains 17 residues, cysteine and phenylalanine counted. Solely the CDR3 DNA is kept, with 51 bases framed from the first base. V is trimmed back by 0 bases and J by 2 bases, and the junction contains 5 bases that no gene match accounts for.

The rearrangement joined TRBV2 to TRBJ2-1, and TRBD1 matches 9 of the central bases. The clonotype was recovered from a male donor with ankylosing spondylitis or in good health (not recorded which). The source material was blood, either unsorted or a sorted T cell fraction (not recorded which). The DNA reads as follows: TGTGCCAGCAGTGAAGCGATGTGGGACAGGGCCTACAATGAGCAGTTCTTC. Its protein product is CASSEAMWDRAYNEQFF. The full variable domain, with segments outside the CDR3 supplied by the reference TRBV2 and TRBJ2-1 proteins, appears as EPEVTQTPSHQVTQMGQEVILRCVPISNHLYFYWYRQILGQKVEFLVSFYNNEISEKSEIFDDQFSVERPDGSNFTLKIRSTKLEDSAMYFCASSEAMWDRAYNEQFFGPGTRLTVL.